The 26 T cell receptor beta chains given below trace back to one sample, sequenced in a study of follicular helper T cells after annual influenza vaccination. Time point indicated: 2013-2014 season, 7 days after vaccination. Sequenced by immunoSEQ multiplex PCR; TCRdb stores in-frame clones only, minus some. The top ten clones hold 0.58% of a sample with about 9,900 clones, more than 65% of them seen once. The source was CXCR5- memory CD4+ T cells sorted from blood, collected 7 days after influenza vaccination. These receptors came from an adult who received the influenza vaccine.

V usage is TRBV2 and J usage is TRBJ2-1; D unclear. CDR1 and CDR2 (germline): SNHLY, FYNNEI. V lost 4 bases and J 9 bases, leaving 7 bases between the germline ends. There are 11 residues in the CDR3. The CDR3 DNA reads as TGTGCCAGCAGTGTAACGGCTGAGCAGTTCTTC. It specifies CASSVTAEQFF.

V gene TRBV7-9 combines with J gene TRBJ2-2; D is perhaps TRBD2 (5 bases). The germline V gene has CDR1 SEHNR and CDR2 FQNEAQ (reference sequence). CDR3 size: 15 residues. V was clipped by 2 bases and J by 8 bases, with 15 bases between them. CDR3 sequence: CASSLNGPSGGELFF. Written as DNA, the CDR3 is TGTGCCAGCAGCTTAAATGGACCTTCGGGGGGGGAGCTGTTTTTT.

In nucleotides, the CDR3 is TGCGCCAGCAGCCCGACTAGCGGGAGGGCCTACGAGCAGTACTTC. Its translation: CASSPTSGRAYEQYF. The gene calls are TRBV5-1 and TRBJ2-7, with 14 bases aligning to TRBD2. V gave up 4 bases and J gave up 2 bases; unmatched junction bases: 2. The CDR3 runs to 15 residues. Germline V gene sequence: CDR1 SGHRS, CDR2 YFSETQ. The full variable domain, in which reference TRBV5-1 and TRBJ2-7 provide the parts outside the CDR3, is KAGVTQTPRYLIKTRGQQVTLSCSPISGHRSVSWYQQTPGQGLQFLFEYFSETQRNKGNFPGRFSGRQFSNSRSEMNVSTLELGDSALYLCASSPTSGRAYEQYFGPGTRLTVT.

V is TRBV6-4 and J is TRBJ2-1; 9 bases line up with TRBD2. Losses at the gene ends were 6 bases for V and 7 bases for J; bases not matched to a gene: 7. The CDR3 is 14 residues long. The germline CDR1 and CDR2 sequences are MRHNA and SNTAGT. Here the CDR3 DNA reads TGTGCCAGCAGGGGGGCTAGCGGGACTAATGAGCAGTTCTTC. Translating it yields CASRGASGTNEQFF.

The chain couples TRBV19 to TRBJ2-1, with 9 bases identical to TRBD1. Germline CDR1 and CDR2: LNHDA and SQIVND (reference sequence). Trimming cost V 5 bases and J 6 bases; bases outside gene matches: 5. The CDR3 has 14 amino acids. The CDR3 nucleotides are TGTGCCAGTAGTCCCGGGACAGGGAGCAATGAGCAGTTCTTC. This gives the protein CASSPGTGSNEQFF.

This rearrangement joins TRBV7-2 to TRBJ2-3; unclear D gene. CDR3 length: 13 amino acids. The germline V and J ends were trimmed by 7 bases and 5 bases, with 13 bases remaining between them. Germline values: CDR1 SGHTA, CDR2 FQGNSA. In nucleotides, the CDR3 is TGTGCCAGCACCGCCCCAGGAGTAGATACGCAGTATTTT. Protein: CASTAPGVDTQYF.

J is TRBJ2-7 and V is TRBV5-1; the D call may be TRBD1 or TRBD2 (7 bases each). The CDR3 consists of 15 residues. Per germline, CDR1 SGHRS and CDR2 YFSETQ. V lost 4 bases and J 5 bases, leaving 19 bases between the germline ends. The CDR3 spells CASSPGGTAGNEQYF. As DNA, the CDR3 is TGCGCCAGCAGCCCTGGCGGGACAGCGGGAAACGAGCAGTACTTC.

V usage is TRBV9 and J usage is TRBJ2-2; unclear D gene. The CDR3 covers 14 residues. CDR1 is SGDLS, CDR2 YYNGEE, per germline. Between the trimmed V and J ends, which lost 2 bases and 2 bases, there was a span of 7 bases. For the CDR3, the DNA is TGTGCCAGCAGCGTTTTTGGTAACACCGGGGAGCTGTTTTTT. This codes for CASSVFGNTGELFF.

V is TRBV2 and J is TRBJ2-1; 8 nucleotides align to TRBD1. CDR1 is SNHLY and CDR2 is FYNNEI in the germline V gene. The CDR3 contains 16 residues. V dropped 8 bases and J dropped 6; count of bases not matched to a gene: 15. CDR3 DNA: TGTGCCAGCGCCCTCCTGCGGGACAGGTTCTCCAATGAGCAGTTCTTC. Its protein product is CASALLRDRFSNEQFF.

The chain is built from TRBV6-5 and TRBJ1-1, with 7 bases lining up with TRBD1. The CDR3 is 14 residues long. Losses at the gene ends were 6 bases for V and 4 bases for J; bases not matched to a gene: 8. Germline V gene lookup returns CDR1 MNHEY and CDR2 SVGAGI. The CDR3 DNA follows: TGTGCCAGCAGAACCAGGGGGGGGAGCACTGAAGCTTTCTTT. Amino acids: CASRTRGGSTEAFF.

The chain uses TRBV5-1 and TRBJ1-2; TRBD1 aligns across 10 bases. The CDR3 has 14 amino acids. Per germline, CDR1 SGHRS and CDR2 YFSETQ. Trimming removed 4 bases from V and 6 bases from J; junction bases left unmatched: 6. The CDR3 bases are TGCGCCAGCAGCCGGGACAGGGGCGTGGATGGCTACACCTTC. Its translation is CASSRDRGVDGYTF.

The rearrangement joins TRBV5-6 to TRBJ2-5, with TRBD2 identical over 7 bases. V shed 4 bases and J 8 bases; nucleotides not matched to a gene: 14. Looked up from germline, CDR1 is SGHDT and CDR2 is YYEEEE. The CDR3 spans 15 residues. CDR3 sequence reads: CASSQTSGAQGTQYF. CDR3 coding DNA: TGTGCCAGCAGCCAAACCAGCGGGGCCCAAGGAACCCAGTACTTC.

The chain employs TRBV6-6 and TRBJ1-2; the D gene is possibly TRBD1 (5 bases). The V end was cut by 6 bases, the J end by 8 bases, with 19 bases between. Germline-derived CDR1 and CDR2 are MNHNY and SVGAGI (reference sequence). The CDR3 has 14 amino acids. The CDR3 DNA is TGTGCCAGCAGACCATATAGATCAGGGTACGGCTACACCTTC. It is translated as CASRPYRSGYGYTF.

The chain carries TRBV29-1 and TRBJ2-7, with TRBD1 as a possible D gene (6 bases). V was cut by 3 bases and J by 3 bases, with 9 bases left in between. Germline V gene data show CDR1 as SQVTM and CDR2 as ANQGSEA. The CDR3 consists of 12 residues. CDR3 residues: CSVDGDNYEQYF. The CDR3 coding sequence is TGCAGCGTTGACGGGGACAACTACGAGCAGTACTTC.

This chain connects TRBV13 to TRBJ2-3; 10 bases fit TRBD2. V dropped 3 bases and J dropped 3; count of bases not matched to a gene: 18. The CDR3 has 20 amino acids. Germline lookup yields CDR1 PRHDT and CDR2 FYEKMQ (reference sequence). CDR3 nucleotides: TGTGCCAGCAGCTTGCAGGGGGCGTTAGCGGGGGGATTAGGGACAGATACGCAGTATTTT. Its translation is CASSLQGALAGGLGTDTQYF.

CDR3 residues: CASSPRQGFSNTGELFF. For the CDR3, the DNA is TGCGCCAGCAGCCCACGACAGGGATTCTCGAACACCGGGGAGCTGTTTTTT. This chain uses TRBV5-1 with TRBJ2-2, with 7 bases matching TRBD1. The length of the CDR3 is 17 residues. The germline V gene encodes CDR1 SGHRS and CDR2 YFSETQ. With 4 bases clipped from V and 0 bases from J, the junction kept 9 bases outside the gene matches. The full variable domain, its missing parts supplied by reference TRBV5-1 and TRBJ2-2, is KAGVTQTPRYLIKTRGQQVTLSCSPISGHRSVSWYQQTPGQGLQFLFEYFSETQRNKGNFPGRFSGRQFSNSRSEMNVSTLELGDSALYLCASSPRQGFSNTGELFFGEGSRLTVL.

This clone came up a few times. The chain links TRBV19 to TRBJ1-5; the D is unclear. Germline V gives CDR1 LNHDA, CDR2 SQIVND (reference sequence). CDR3 length: 15 residues. Deletions cut 1 base from V and 5 bases from J, with 12 bases between. CDR3 sequence (DNA): TGTGCCAGTAGTATAGCGGGTGGCGGGCATCAGCCCCAGCATTTT. Encoded protein: CASSIAGGGHQPQHF.

The chain combines TRBV6-5 with TRBJ2-5; the D call may be TRBD1 or TRBD2 (5 bases each). The CDR3 has 16 residues. The V gene lost 0 bases and the J gene lost 5 bases, with 16 bases spanning the gap. Germline values: CDR1 MNHEY, CDR2 SVGAGI. The CDR3 reads CASSYSRSGLGETQYF. CDR3 DNA sequence: TGTGCCAGCAGTTACTCGAGGTCGGGGCTGGGGGAGACCCAGTACTTC.

This clone turned up a few times. This chain uses TRBV28 with TRBJ2-7; 9 nucleotides match TRBD1. V shed 6 bases, J shed 9 bases, and the junction held 3 bases outside the gene matches. Germline V gene data show CDR1 as MDHEN and CDR2 as SYDVKM. This CDR3 contains 11 residues. The CDR3 coding sequence is TGTGCCAGCAGCACAGGGGGCTGGCAGTACTTC. As protein: CASSTGGWQYF.

With respect to this clone: A read error may produce the germline difference seen at one junction end. V and J are TRBV7-7 and TRBJ2-3; D unresolved. CDR3 size: 15 residues. Germline V gives CDR1 SSHAT, CDR2 FNYEAQ (reference sequence). The CDR3 here is CASSLEASSTDTQYF. The CDR3 coding sequence is TGTGCTAGCAGCTTAGAGGCTTCTAGCACAGATACGCAGTATTTT.

This rearrangement joins TRBV14 to TRBJ2-7; D possibly uses TRBD1 or TRBD2 (5 bases each). The CDR3 totals 14 residues. Trimming cost V 3 bases and J 7 bases, with 16 bases left between them. Germline values: CDR1 SGHDN, CDR2 FVKESK. The CDR3 DNA is TGTGCCAGCAGCCAGGGCTGGGGGATGAGGGAGCAGTACTTC. It codes for CASSQGWGMREQYF.

V and J are TRBV5-1 and TRBJ2-6; the D gene is possibly TRBD1 (6 bases). Germline-derived CDR1 and CDR2 are SGHRS and YFSETQ. Trimming shortened V by 4 bases and J by 0 bases, and 8 bases separated the two germline ends. The CDR3 extends over 15 amino acids. The CDR3: CASSLRGSGANVLTF. CDR3 bases: TGCGCCAGCAGCCTCAGGGGCTCTGGGGCCAACGTCCTGACTTTC. Based on the CDR3 plus reference TRBV5-1 and TRBJ2-6, the full variable domain is KAGVTQTPRYLIKTRGQQVTLSCSPISGHRSVSWYQQTPGQGLQFLFEYFSETQRNKGNFPGRFSGRQFSNSRSEMNVSTLELGDSALYLCASSLRGSGANVLTFGAGSRLTVL.

This clone was recorded a few times. V gene TRBV9 combines with J gene TRBJ1-1; TRBD1 aligns across 7 bases. J lost 3 bases, V lost 2 bases, and 1 base had no gene match. This CDR3 region has 13 residues. Germline-derived CDR1 and CDR2 are SGDLS and YYNGEE. This CDR3 reads CASSVGQDTEAFF. The DNA of the CDR3 is TGTGCCAGCAGCGTCGGACAGGACACTGAAGCTTTCTTT.

There are a few counts of this clone. V and J are TRBV15 and TRBJ2-7; the match to TRBD2 covers 10 bases. The CDR3 spans 15 residues. With 1 base clipped from V and 4 bases from J, the junction kept 4 bases outside the gene matches. Germline V gene lookup returns CDR1 LNHNV and CDR2 YYDKDF (reference sequence). The CDR3 coding sequence is TGTGCCACCAGCAGAGCGAGACTAGCGGGTTACGAGCAGTACTTC. Its protein is CATSRARLAGYEQYF.

The V call is TRBV7-3, the J call TRBJ2-7, with D perhaps matching TRBD2 (7 bases). The CDR3 extends over 13 amino acids. Germline V CDR1 and CDR2: SGHTA, FQGTGA. Trimming took 5 bases from V and 7 from J, leaving 15 bases between them. The CDR3, as DNA: TGTGCCAGCAGCCCCAACGGGGGGCTGGAGCAGTACTTC. This sequence encodes CASSPNGGLEQYF.

This clone was picked up a small number of times. This sequence joins TRBV25-1 and TRBJ2-7, with 8 bases matching TRBD2. V lost 4 bases and J lost 4; bases outside the gene matches: 6. This CDR3 region has 14 residues. Germline V gives CDR1 MGHDK, CDR2 SYGVNS. CDR3 amino acids: CASSGSGSRYEQYF. CDR3 bases: TGTGCCAGCAGTGGAAGCGGGAGCCGTTACGAGCAGTACTTC.